The next 12 T cell receptor beta chains were all read from a single sample in a study of T cells in localized non-small cell lung cancer. The method was immunoSEQ multiplex PCR; TCRdb's version includes in-frame clones alone and lacks a portion of them. The sample has about 2,300 clones, approximately 30% seen once. The sequenced sample was lung tumor tissue, obtained before any cancer treatment. The receptors here all came from a male donor aged 60 or over with stage II squamous cell lung carcinoma.

The V gene is TRBV18, the J gene TRBJ2-5; TRBD2 aligns across 11 bases. Trimming at V came to 5 bases and at J to 2 bases, leaving 7 bases not matched to a gene. The germline CDR1 and CDR2 sequences are KGHSH and LQKENI. The CDR3 runs to 16 residues. In DNA, the CDR3 is TGTGCCAGCTCAAGGTCCGGGACTAGCGGTCAAGAGACCCAGTACTTC. Its protein is CASSRSGTSGQETQYF.

This clone has more than one count but fewer than ten. This chain links TRBV19 with TRBJ1-1, with TRBD1 as a possible D gene (5 bases). Germline V gene sequence: CDR1 LNHDA, CDR2 SQIVND (reference sequence). Trimming shortened V by 6 bases and J by 4 bases, and 18 bases separated the two germline ends. The CDR3 has 15 residues. The CDR3 DNA reads as TGTGCCAGTAGCATTCCCGGGGCTAGGGGCACTGAAGCTTTCTTT. Its translation: CASSIPGARGTEAFF.

This sequence joins TRBV12-5 and TRBJ2-2, with 7 bases lining up with TRBD1. The CDR3 runs to 14 residues. Germline assignment: CDR1 LGHNT and CDR2 FRNRAP. The DNA for the CDR3 is TGTGCCACAGGACGGGACAGAACGTCCGGGGAGCTGTTTTTT. It yields the protein CATGRDRTSGELFF.

The chain joins TRBV4-1 to TRBJ2-3; no definite D call. From germline, CDR1 is MGHRA and CDR2 YSYEKL. The germline V and J ends were trimmed by 4 bases and 1 base, with 9 bases remaining between them. The CDR3 length is 14 residues. The CDR3 region is CASSPQAGTDTQYF. CDR3 sequence (DNA): TGCGCCAGCAGCCCCCAGGCCGGCACAGATACGCAGTATTTT.

J is TRBJ2-7 and V is TRBV6-8, with D perhaps matching TRBD2 (6 bases). Between the trimmed V and J ends, which lost 5 bases and 0 bases, there was a span of 11 bases. Germline CDR1 and CDR2: MNHGY and SAAAGT. CDR3 length: 14 amino acids. The chain's CDR3 is CASSPLANSYEQYF. In nucleotides, the CDR3 is TGTGCCAGCAGTCCCCTAGCGAACTCCTACGAGCAGTACTTC.

In this sample, this clone is medium-sized. The V gene is TRBV6-8, the J gene TRBJ2-7, with 8 bases matching TRBD1. The CDR3 is 14 amino acids. In germline, CDR1 is MNHGY, CDR2 SAAAGT. With 7 bases clipped from V and 0 bases from J, the junction kept 5 bases outside the gene matches. CDR3: CASNRQGSSYEQYF. The CDR3 region has the DNA TGTGCCAGCAATCGACAGGGGAGCTCCTACGAGCAGTACTTC.

This clone was observed a handful of times. The genes are TRBV6-8 and TRBJ2-3; 8 bases map to TRBD2. J was trimmed by 0 bases and V by 4 bases; bases with no gene match: 12. The germline V gene encodes CDR1 MNHGY and CDR2 SAAAGT. The CDR3 is 18 amino acids. The CDR3 nucleotides are TGTGCCAGCAGTTCCCCATCTAGCGGGCAAGCTAGCACAGATACGCAGTATTTT. Amino acids: CASSSPSSGQASTDTQYF.

This chain uses TRBV19 with TRBJ1-1; D might be TRBD1 (6 bases). Trimming removed 7 bases at V and 1 base at J, with 16 bases between. The CDR3 has 15 amino acids. Germline V gene data show CDR1 as LNHDA and CDR2 as SQIVND (reference sequence). The CDR3 DNA follows: TGTGCCAGTACCATGGGGGCCCTGTCGAACACTGAAGCTTTCTTT. This gives the protein CASTMGALSNTEAFF.

There are a few counts of this clone. This chain uses TRBV18 with TRBJ1-4, with 7 nucleotides matching TRBD1. Trimming at V came to 3 bases and at J to 4 bases, leaving 2 bases not matched to a gene. CDR3 length: 14 amino acids. CDR1 is KGHSH, CDR2 LQKENI, per germline. This chain's CDR3 is CASSPGQSNEKLFF. DNA for the CDR3: TGTGCCAGCTCACCGGGACAGAGTAATGAAAAACTGTTTTTT.

The CDR3 region has the DNA TGTGCCAGCTCACCAACCCAGTCCTGGACTGAAGCTTTCTTT. Protein sequence: CASSPTQSWTEAFF. The chain employs TRBV18 and TRBJ1-1; no reliable D call. Per the germline V gene, CDR1 is KGHSH and CDR2 is LQKENI. Trimming took off 2 bases at V and 5 bases at J, with 12 bases between the two ends. The CDR3 runs 14 residues.

The chain carries TRBV28 and TRBJ1-2, with 8 bases fitting TRBD1. CDR1 MDHEN and CDR2 SYDVKM come from the germline V gene. Trimming took 6 bases from V and 7 from J; bases not matched to a gene: 7. CDR3 length: 13 amino acids. This CDR3 is CASRNRGGSGYTF. The DNA for the CDR3 is TGTGCCAGCAGGAACAGGGGGGGATCTGGCTACACCTTC.

This chain connects TRBV6-8 to TRBJ1-5, with D perhaps TRBD1 (6 bases). Trimming stripped 5 bases from V and 7 bases from J, with 18 bases between. Germline CDR1 is MNHGY and CDR2 is SAAAGT. CDR3 size: 15 residues. Written as DNA, the CDR3 is TGTGCCAGCAGTGCAGGGGACCGAAAGAAGCAGCCCCAGCATTTT. Amino acids: CASSAGDRKKQPQHF.